This T cell receptor beta chain was sequenced during a study of control samples from healthy donors and cancer patients. Germline CDR1 is SGHNT and CDR2 is YYREEE (reference sequence). This CDR3 spans 12 amino acids. V was shortened by 6 bases and J by 9 bases, with 13 bases between the two germline ends. This clone has a single count. The data were produced by immunoSEQ multiplex PCR, yet TCRdb's version contains in-frame clones alone and is incomplete. The sample includes some 140,000 clones, just under 95% seen only once; the top ten take 12% to 15%. This TCR was recovered from a man in his sixties with colorectal cancer. The chain is built from TRBV5-4 and TRBJ2-4; D ambiguous. Sequencing was carried out using PBMCs. The CDR3 DNA reads TGTGCCAGCAATCAGCCCCAAGGCATTCAGTACTTC. Its protein is CASNQPQGIQYF.